This entry describes one T cell receptor (beta chain). The antigen is undetermined. Distinct nucleotide sequences in the sample also encode this CDR3. Per germline, CDR1 SGHRS and CDR2 YFSETQ. The CDR3 totals 13 residues. V lost 0 bases and J lost 2, with 5 bases in between. This entry comes from a study of shared clonotypes between healthy human individuals. It was at deep level that the assay was run. Clones were sequenced by immunoSEQ multiplex PCR, and TCRdb holds only the in-frame ones, with some missing. Counted here are hundreds of thousands of clones, around 72% occurring once; the ten biggest clones make up 1.8%. General observations from the study: The sole specimen, blood, was sampled, and tissue repertoires likely differ. Naive subsets generally had larger estimated richness than memory subsets.

This TCR was sampled from a woman in her thirties in good health. Sequencing input: memory CD4+ T cells sorted from blood. Sample subset: CD45RA-negative fraction. The chain recombines TRBV5-1 with TRBJ2-5, with D uncertain. CDR3 sequence: CASSLVGQETQYF. The CDR3 region has the DNA TGCGCCAGCAGCTTGGTGGGGCAAGAGACCCAGTACTTC.